This entry features one TCR beta chain sequence. What it binds is not known. Method: immunoSEQ multiplex PCR; TCRdb's copy keeps in-frame clones and lacks some. This sample has tens of thousands of clones, with around 78% found just once. This specimen comes from a study of memory CD4+ T cells and cytomegalovirus serostatus. Across the study: Donors were healthy Belgian adults, 10 or so CMV seropositive and 20 to 30 seronegative. General study points: Suggested: most of the CMV-linked TCR signature lies in CD4+ memory cells. CD4+ memory repertoires contained about 40% of the roughly 160 reported CMV TCRbeta sequences.

Single viable CD3+CD4+CD8-CD45RO+ cells were sorted as the memory CD4+ T cells. Donors' CMV status reflects serum IgG against pp150, pp28, p38, p52. The ends were cut back, 3 bases at V and 5 bases at J, with 13 bases in the middle. From germline, CDR1 is KGHSH and CDR2 LQKENI. The CDR3 sequence is 14 residues long. The sequence was collected from an adult in good health and CMV-seronegative. The chain carries TRBV18 and TRBJ2-5; no clear D gene. Sequencing input: memory CD4+ T cells from blood. The CDR3 reads CASSPDIPKETQYF. CDR3 DNA sequence: TGTGCCAGCTCACCTGATATCCCCAAGGAGACCCAGTACTTC.